A single sample gave rise to the 6 T cell receptor beta chains below, sequenced in a study of cytomegalovirus exposure and HLA in healthy donors. PCR used 60 Vbeta primers and 13 Jbeta primers. Sequenced by immunoSEQ multiplex PCR; TCRdb stores in-frame clones only, minus some. The table includes 150,000 to 200,000 clones, roughly 71% detected once. The sample taken for sequencing was PBMCs. The origin of the receptors is a male donor in good health and CMV-seropositive.

The chain recombines TRBV6-5 with TRBJ2-7, with D unresolved. Germline V lookup: CDR1 MNHEY, CDR2 SVGAGI. The CDR3 is 14 amino acids. The ends were cut back, 0 bases at V and 1 base at J, with 7 bases in the middle. Written as DNA, the CDR3 is TGTGCCAGCAGTTACTCACCGGTGTCCTACGAGCAGTACTTC. This encodes CASSYSPVSYEQYF.

The chain carries TRBV19 and TRBJ2-5, with 8 bases identical to TRBD1. Per the germline V gene, CDR1 is LNHDA and CDR2 is SQIVND (reference sequence). This CDR3 has 15 amino acids. J lost 2 bases, V lost 4 bases, and 6 bases had no gene match. The chain's CDR3 is CASSTLDREQETQYF. For the CDR3, the DNA is TGTGCCAGTAGTACCCTGGACAGGGAGCAAGAGACCCAGTACTTC.

CDR3 DNA: TGTGCCATCAGTGACAGGTTATTGTCACCCCTCCACTTT. Protein: CAISDRLLSPLHF. J is TRBJ1-6 and V is TRBV10-3; no reliable D call. Germline CDR1 and CDR2: ENHRY and SYGVKD. With 3 bases removed from V and 10 bases from J, the gap between germline ends came to 10 bases. This CDR3 contains 13 residues.

This sequence joins TRBV21-1 and TRBJ1-1; the listed D gene, TRBD1, was not tested against the DNA. TRBV21-1 is designated a pseudogene. There are 15 residues in the CDR3. In DNA form, the CDR3 reads TGTGCCAGCAGCAAAGTGGGGGGACAGGGGATAGAAGCTTTCTTT. Translating it yields CASSKVGGQGIEAFF.

DNA for the CDR3: TGTGCCAGCAGTTCACTAGCGGGGGTTCCAGATACGCAGTATTTT. It encodes CASSSLAGVPDTQYF. This chain links TRBV2 with TRBJ2-3, with 11 bases that match TRBD2. In germline, CDR1 is SNHLY, CDR2 FYNNEI. This CDR3 has 15 residues. J was trimmed by 4 bases and V by 5 bases; bases with no gene match: 5.

The chain carries TRBV11-3 and TRBJ2-1; the match to TRBD2 covers 14 bases. Germline values: CDR1 SGHNT, CDR2 YENEEA. Trimming at V came to 6 bases and at J to 3 bases, leaving 16 bases not matched to a gene. The CDR3 length is 20 residues. The CDR3 nucleotides read TGTGCCAGCAGTTTGAGGGGAGGGACTAGCGGGGGAAAAAACTACAATGAGCAGTTCTTC. This gives the protein CASSLRGGTSGGKNYNEQFF.